Listed here is a single T cell receptor (beta chain). Its target is not known. Age- and sex-matched healthy donors served as the control group. The data were obtained in a study of CD8 T cells in Susac syndrome. Reverse transcription of roughly 0.5 to 1 ug RNA was performed with random hexamers. Amplification of TCR beta CDR3 used immunoSEQ multiplex PCR across 54 Vbeta and 13 Jbeta. TCRdb reprocessed the immunoSEQ multiplex PCR reads via MiXCR and lists one record per CDR3 protein. The sample consists of 100,000 to 150,000 distinct CDR3 sequences, 90% to 95% of them appearing once. The CDR3 loop spans 12 amino acids. V was clipped by 4 bases and J by 3 bases, with 9 bases between them. CDR1 and CDR2 from the germline V gene are SQVTM and ANQGSEA. The study's findings and limits: It was acknowledged in the study that the number of individuals who were included in its TCR sequencing and HLA analysis was relatively small.

The chain employs TRBV29-1 and TRBJ1-2; a weak D match, TRBD1 (6 bases). This receptor was taken from a human donor in good health. The sequencing sample was made of CD4+ T cells from PBMCs. The CDR3 reads CSVAGDYYGYTF. The CDR3 region has the DNA TGCAGCGTTGCAGGGGACTACTATGGCTACACCTTC.